This T cell receptor (beta chain) was sequenced during a study of CD8 T cells in ankylosing spondylitis. TCRdb used MiXCR to reprocess the 5' RACE reads, holding one entry per CDR3 protein. This sample has 90,000 to 100,000 distinct CDR3 sequences, with 8% to 10% found just once. The germline gives CDR1 MNHEY, CDR2 SVGAGI. With V trimmed by 4 bases and J by 9 bases, 7 bases remained unmatched. The CDR3 contains 14 residues. This clonotype was counted many times. Its antigen remains unknown. General study results and limits: The study identified a TCR beta motif of under ten highly homologous variants that appeared characteristic of ankylosing spondylitis blood.

The chain combines TRBV6-5 with TRBJ1-2, with 11 bases that match TRBD1. The receptor comes from a male donor with ankylosing spondylitis or in good health (not recorded which). Material for sequencing was blood, either unsorted or a sorted T cell fraction (not recorded which). This CDR3 reads CASSWAGQGARYTF. CDR3 DNA sequence: TGTGCCAGCAGTTGGGCTGGACAGGGGGCTCGCTACACCTTC.